This T cell receptor beta chain originates from a study of cytomegalovirus exposure and HLA in healthy donors. PCR used 60 Vbeta primers and 13 Jbeta primers. The table came from immunoSEQ multiplex PCR; TCRdb's copy has only in-frame clones and leaves some out. The data contain 200,000 or so clones, around 86% of them singletons. Points from the study as a whole: Follow-up analysis later connected one missense variant in DCLRE1C with trimming of TCR beta V- and J-genes. The only immune exposure information that was available was CMV serostatus. The study put some 150 TCR beta chains on its list as cytomegalovirus-associated. In an earlier analysis, most TCR beta V segments were productive about 87% or about 30% of the time.

The CDR3 has 12 residues. V lost 5 bases and J 5 bases, leaving 13 bases between the germline ends. CDR1 is SQVTM and CDR2 is ANQGSEA in the germline V gene. In the case of this clone: What it binds is unknown.

This chain connects TRBV29-1 to TRBJ2-7; D is perhaps TRBD1 (5 bases). Sequenced sample: PBMCs. The sequence was collected from a man aged 25-45 years in good health and CMV-seronegative. CDR3 in amino acids: CSVRAGLDEQYF. The CDR3 nucleotides read TGCAGCGTTCGGGCAGGGCTGGACGAGCAGTACTTC.